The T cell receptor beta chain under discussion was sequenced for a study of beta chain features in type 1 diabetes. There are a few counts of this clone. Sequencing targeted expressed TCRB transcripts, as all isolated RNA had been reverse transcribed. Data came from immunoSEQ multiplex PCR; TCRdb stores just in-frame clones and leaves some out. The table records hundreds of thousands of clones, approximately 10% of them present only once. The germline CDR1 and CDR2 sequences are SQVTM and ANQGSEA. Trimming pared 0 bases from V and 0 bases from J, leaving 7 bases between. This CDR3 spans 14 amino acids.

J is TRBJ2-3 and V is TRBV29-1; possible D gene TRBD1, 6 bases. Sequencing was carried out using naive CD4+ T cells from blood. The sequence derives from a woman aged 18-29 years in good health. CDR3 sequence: CSVEDQGSTDTQYF. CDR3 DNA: TGCAGCGTTGAAGATCAGGGGAGCACAGATACGCAGTATTTT.